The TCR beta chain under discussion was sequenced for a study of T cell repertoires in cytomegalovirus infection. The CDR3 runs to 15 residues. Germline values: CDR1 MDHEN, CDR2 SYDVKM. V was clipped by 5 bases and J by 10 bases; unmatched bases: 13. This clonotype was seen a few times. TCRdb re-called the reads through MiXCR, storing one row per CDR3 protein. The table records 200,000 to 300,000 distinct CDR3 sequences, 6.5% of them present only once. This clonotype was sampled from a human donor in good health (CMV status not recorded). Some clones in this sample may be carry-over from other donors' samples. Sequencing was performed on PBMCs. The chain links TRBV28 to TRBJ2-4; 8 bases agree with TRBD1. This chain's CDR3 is CASSTLGQGPSIQYF. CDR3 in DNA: TGTGCCAGCAGTACCCTCGGACAGGGCCCTTCTATTCAGTACTTC.